These 3 T cell receptor beta chains originate from one sample sequenced in a study of T-cell reconstitution after alpha-beta-depleted transplantation in children. Unique molecular identifiers were incorporated during preparation of the TCRbeta library. TCRdb used MiXCR to reprocess the PCR reads, holding one entry per CDR3 protein. The sample shows some 830,000 distinct CDR3 sequences, 15% to 20% of them seen only once. Source: PBMCs, mostly from graft donor cells, taken 360 days after TCRalphabeta/CD19-depleted stem cell transplant. All receptors derive from a male patient younger than 18 who had a stem cell transplant for acute lymphoblastic leukemia, so the T cells may come from the graft donor.

V usage is TRBV20-1 and J usage is TRBJ2-2; the D gene is possibly TRBD2 (6 bases). With 4 bases removed from V and 7 bases from J, the gap between germline ends came to 16 bases. This CDR3 has 14 amino acids. Germline V CDR1 and CDR2: DFQATT, SNEGSKA (reference sequence). CDR3 bases: TGCAGTGCTACGGAGGGGCCCATGGGCGGGGAGCTGTTTTTT. Translated: CSATEGPMGGELFF.

In its sample, this clonotype was seen a few times. J is TRBJ2-5 and V is TRBV12-3 or TRBV12-4; 9 nucleotides match TRBD2. V was pared by 7 bases and J by 3 bases, with 3 bases of the junction left unmatched. The CDR3 extends over 13 amino acids. CDR3 sequence (DNA): TGTGCCAGCACTGTAGCGGGGGAAGAGACCCAGTACTTC. It codes for CASTVAGEETQYF.

This clonotype showed up just a few times. V is TRBV20-1 and J is TRBJ2-7; D is unresolved. This CDR3 region has 15 residues. Deletions cut 0 bases from V and 2 bases from J, with 14 bases between. CDR1 is DFQATT, CDR2 SNEGSKA, per germline (reference sequence). DNA for the CDR3: TGCAGTGCTAGAGATCTGGTAGCTCGACCCTACGAGCAGTACTTC. Amino acids: CSARDLVARPYEQYF.